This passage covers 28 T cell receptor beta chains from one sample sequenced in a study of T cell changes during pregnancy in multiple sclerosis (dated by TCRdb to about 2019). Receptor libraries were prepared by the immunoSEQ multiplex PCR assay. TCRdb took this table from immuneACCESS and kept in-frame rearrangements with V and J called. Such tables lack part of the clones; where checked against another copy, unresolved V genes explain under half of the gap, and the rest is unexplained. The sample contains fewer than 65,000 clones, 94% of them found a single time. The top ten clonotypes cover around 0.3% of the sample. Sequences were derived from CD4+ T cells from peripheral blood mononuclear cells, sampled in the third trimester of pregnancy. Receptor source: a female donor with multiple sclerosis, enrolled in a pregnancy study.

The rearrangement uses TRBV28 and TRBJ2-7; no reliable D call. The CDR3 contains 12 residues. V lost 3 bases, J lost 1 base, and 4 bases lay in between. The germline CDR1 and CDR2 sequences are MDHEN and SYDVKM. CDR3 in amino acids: CASSFQSYEQYF. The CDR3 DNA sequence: TGTGCCAGCAGTTTCCAGTCCTACGAGCAGTACTTC.

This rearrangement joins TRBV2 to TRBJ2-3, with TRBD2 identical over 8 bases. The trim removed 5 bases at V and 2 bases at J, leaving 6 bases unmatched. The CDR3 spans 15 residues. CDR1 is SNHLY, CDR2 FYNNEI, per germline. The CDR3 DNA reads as TGTGCCAGCAGTATGGAGCGGGAGAACACAGATACGCAGTATTTT. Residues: CASSMERENTDTQYF. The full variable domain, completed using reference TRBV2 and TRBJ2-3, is EPEVTQTPSHQVTQMGQEVILRCVPISNHLYFYWYRQILGQKVEFLVSFYNNEISEKSEIFDDQFSVERPDGSNFTLKIRSTKLEDSAMYFCASSMERENTDTQYFGPGTRLTVL.

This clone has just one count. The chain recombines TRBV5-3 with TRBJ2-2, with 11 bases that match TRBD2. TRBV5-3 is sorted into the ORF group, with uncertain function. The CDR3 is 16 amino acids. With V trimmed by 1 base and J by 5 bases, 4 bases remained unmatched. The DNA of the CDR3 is TGTGCCAGAAGCTTGAATACTAGCGGGAGAACCGGGGAGCTGTTTTTT. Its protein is CARSLNTSGRTGELFF.

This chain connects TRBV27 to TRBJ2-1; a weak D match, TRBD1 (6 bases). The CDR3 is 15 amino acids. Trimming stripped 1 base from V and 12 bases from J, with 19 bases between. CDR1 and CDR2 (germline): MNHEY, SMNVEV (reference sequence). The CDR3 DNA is TGTGCCAGCAGTTTATTGGGGACACCAAACATTGGGCAGTTCTTC. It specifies CASSLLGTPNIGQFF.

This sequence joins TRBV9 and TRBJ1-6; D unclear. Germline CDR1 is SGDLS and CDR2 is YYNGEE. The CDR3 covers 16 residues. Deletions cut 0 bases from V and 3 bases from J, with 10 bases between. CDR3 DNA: TGTGCCAGCAGCGTAGGTGACACAGTCTATAATTCACCCCTCCACTTT. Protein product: CASSVGDTVYNSPLHF.

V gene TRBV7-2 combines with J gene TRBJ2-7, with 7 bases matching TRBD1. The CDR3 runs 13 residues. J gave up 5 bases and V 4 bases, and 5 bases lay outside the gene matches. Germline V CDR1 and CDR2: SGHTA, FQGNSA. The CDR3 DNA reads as TGTGCCAGCAGCTACTACGACAGGGACGAGCAGTACTTC. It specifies CASSYYDRDEQYF.

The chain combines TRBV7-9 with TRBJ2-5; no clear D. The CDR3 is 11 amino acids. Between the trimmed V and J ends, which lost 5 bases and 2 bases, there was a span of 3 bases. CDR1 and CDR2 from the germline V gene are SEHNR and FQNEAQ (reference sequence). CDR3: CASSLQETQYF. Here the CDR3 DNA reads TGTGCCAGCAGCCTTCAAGAGACCCAGTACTTC.

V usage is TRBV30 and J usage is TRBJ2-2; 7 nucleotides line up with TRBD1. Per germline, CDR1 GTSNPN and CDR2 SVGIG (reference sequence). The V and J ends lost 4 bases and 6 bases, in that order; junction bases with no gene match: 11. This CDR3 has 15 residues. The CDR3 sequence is CAWISLGGLAGELFF. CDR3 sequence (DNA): TGTGCCTGGATTTCCTTAGGGGGCCTGGCCGGGGAGCTGTTTTTT.

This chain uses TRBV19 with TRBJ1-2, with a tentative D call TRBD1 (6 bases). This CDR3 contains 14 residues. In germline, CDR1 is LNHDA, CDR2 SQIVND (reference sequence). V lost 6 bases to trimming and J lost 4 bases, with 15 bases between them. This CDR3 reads CASRPGQTFYGYTF. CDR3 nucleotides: TGTGCCAGTAGACCCGGACAGACTTTCTATGGCTACACCTTC.

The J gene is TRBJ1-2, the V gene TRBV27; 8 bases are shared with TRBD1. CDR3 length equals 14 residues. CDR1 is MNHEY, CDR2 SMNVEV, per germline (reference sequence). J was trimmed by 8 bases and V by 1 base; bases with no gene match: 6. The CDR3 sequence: CASSLLSGGAGYTF. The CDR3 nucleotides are TGTGCCAGCAGTTTATTGTCAGGGGGCGCCGGCTACACCTTC.

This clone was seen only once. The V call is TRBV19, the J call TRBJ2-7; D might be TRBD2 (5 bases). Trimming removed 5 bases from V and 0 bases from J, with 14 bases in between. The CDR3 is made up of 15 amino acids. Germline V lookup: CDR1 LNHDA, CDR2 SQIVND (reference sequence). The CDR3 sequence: CASSSPFRDSYEQYF. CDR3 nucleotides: TGTGCCAGTAGTTCCCCCTTCCGGGACTCCTACGAGCAGTACTTC.

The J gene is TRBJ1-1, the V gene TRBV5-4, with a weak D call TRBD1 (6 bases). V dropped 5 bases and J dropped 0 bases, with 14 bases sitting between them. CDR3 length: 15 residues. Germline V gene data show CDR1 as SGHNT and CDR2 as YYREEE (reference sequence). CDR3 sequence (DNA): TGTGCCAGCAGTCGCGCGACAGGCCTGAACACTGAAGCTTTCTTT. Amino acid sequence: CASSRATGLNTEAFF.

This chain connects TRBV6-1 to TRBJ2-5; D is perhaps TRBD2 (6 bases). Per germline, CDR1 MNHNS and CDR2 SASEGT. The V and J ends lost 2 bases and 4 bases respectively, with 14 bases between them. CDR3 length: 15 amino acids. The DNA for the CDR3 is TGTGCCAGCAGTGAAAGGGTGGGAGGTGGAGAGACCCAGTACTTC. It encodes CASSERVGGGETQYF.

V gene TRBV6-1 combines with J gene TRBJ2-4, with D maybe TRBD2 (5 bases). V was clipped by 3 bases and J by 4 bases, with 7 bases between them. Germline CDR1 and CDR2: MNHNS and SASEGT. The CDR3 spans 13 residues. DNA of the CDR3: TGTGCCAGCAGTGAGACTAAAAAAAACATTCAGTACTTC. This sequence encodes CASSETKKNIQYF.

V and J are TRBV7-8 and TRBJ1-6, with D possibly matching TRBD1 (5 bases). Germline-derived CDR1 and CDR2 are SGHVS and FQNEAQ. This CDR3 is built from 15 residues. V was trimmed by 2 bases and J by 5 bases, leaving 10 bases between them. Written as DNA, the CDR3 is TGTGCCAGCAGCTTACAAGGCAGGGATAATTCACCCCTCCACTTT. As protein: CASSLQGRDNSPLHF.

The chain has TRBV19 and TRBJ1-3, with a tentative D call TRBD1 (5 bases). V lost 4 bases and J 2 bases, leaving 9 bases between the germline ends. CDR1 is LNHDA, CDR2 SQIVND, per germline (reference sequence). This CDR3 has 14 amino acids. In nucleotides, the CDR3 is TGTGCCAGTAGTAGCGGGGCAGCTGGAAACACCATATATTTT. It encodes CASSSGAAGNTIYF.

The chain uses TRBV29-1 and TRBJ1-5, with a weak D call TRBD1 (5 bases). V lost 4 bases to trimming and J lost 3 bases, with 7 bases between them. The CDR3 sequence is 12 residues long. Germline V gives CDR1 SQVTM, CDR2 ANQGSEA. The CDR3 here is CSVAGHNQPQHF. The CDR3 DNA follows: TGCAGCGTTGCAGGACACAATCAGCCCCAGCATTTT.

The CDR3 sequence: CASSSRQGSYNSPLHF. The DNA for the CDR3 is TGTGCCAGCAGCTCTCGACAGGGCTCCTATAATTCACCCCTCCACTTT. The chain is built from TRBV11-3 and TRBJ1-6, with 7 bases matching TRBD1. The germline gives CDR1 SGHNT, CDR2 YENEEA. CDR3 size: 16 residues. V lost 4 bases and J lost 0; bases outside the gene matches: 3.

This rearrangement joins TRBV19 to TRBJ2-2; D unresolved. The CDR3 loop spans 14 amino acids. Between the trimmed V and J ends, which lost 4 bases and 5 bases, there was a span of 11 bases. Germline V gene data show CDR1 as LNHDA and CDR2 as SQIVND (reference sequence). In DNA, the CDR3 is TGTGCCAGTAGTAATGGGCATGTAACCGGGGAGCTGTTTTTT. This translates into CASSNGHVTGELFF.

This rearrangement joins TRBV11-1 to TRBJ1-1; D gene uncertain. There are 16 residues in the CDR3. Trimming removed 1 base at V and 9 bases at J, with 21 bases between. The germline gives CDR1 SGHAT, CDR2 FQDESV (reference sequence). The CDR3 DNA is TGTGCCAGCAGCTTAGTGGACTGGGCAACGAGCACGCAAGCTTTCTTT. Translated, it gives CASSLVDWATSTQAFF.

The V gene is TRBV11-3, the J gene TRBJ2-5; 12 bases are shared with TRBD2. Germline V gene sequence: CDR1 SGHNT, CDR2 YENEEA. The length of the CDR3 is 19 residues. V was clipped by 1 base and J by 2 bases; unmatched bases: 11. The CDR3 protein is CASSLAPGLAGIPQETQYF. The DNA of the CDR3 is TGTGCCAGCAGCTTAGCCCCCGGACTAGCGGGAATACCTCAAGAGACCCAGTACTTC.

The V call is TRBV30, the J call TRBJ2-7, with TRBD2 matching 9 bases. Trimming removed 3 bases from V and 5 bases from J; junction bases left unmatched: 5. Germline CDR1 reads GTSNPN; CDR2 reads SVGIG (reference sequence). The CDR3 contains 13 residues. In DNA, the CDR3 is TGTGCCTGGAGAGGGGCGGGAGGGCACGAGCAGTACTTC. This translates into CAWRGAGGHEQYF. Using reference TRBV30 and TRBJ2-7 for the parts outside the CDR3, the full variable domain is SQTIHQWPATLVQPVGSPLSLECTVEGTSNPNLYWYRQAAGRGLQLLFYSVGIGQISSEVPQNLSASRPQDRQFILSSKKLLLSDSGFYLCAWRGAGGHEQYFGPGTRLTVT.

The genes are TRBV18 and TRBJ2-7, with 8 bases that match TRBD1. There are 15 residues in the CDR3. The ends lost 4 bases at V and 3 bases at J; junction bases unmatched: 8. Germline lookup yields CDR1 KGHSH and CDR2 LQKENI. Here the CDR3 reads CASSRKTGDSYEQYF. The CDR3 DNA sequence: TGTGCCAGCTCACGAAAGACAGGGGATAGCTACGAGCAGTACTTC.

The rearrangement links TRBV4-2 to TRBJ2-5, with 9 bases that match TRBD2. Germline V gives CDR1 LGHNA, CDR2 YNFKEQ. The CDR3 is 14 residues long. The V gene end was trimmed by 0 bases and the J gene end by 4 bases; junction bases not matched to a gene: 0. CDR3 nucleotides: TGTGCCAGCAGCCAAGAACTAGCGGGAGAGACCCAGTACTTC. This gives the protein CASSQELAGETQYF.

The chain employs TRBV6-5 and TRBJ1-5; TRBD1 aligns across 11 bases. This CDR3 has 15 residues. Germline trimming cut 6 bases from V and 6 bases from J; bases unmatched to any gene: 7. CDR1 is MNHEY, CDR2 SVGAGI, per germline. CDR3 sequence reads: CASRRGQGAGQPQHF. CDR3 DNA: TGTGCCAGCAGGAGAGGACAGGGGGCAGGTCAGCCCCAGCATTTT.

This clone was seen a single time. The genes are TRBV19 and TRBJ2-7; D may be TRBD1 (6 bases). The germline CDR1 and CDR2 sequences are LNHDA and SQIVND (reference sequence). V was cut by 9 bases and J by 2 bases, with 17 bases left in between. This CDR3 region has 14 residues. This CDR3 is CASQNRDTPYEQYF. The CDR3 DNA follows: TGTGCCAGCCAGAACCGGGACACCCCCTACGAGCAGTACTTC.

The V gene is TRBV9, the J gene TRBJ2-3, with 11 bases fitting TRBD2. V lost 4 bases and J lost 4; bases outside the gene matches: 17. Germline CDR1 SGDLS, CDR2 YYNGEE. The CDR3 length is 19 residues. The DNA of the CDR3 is TGTGCCAGCAGCCCCAGAGGTAGCGGGAGGGCCGGTGTCGCAGATACGCAGTATTTT. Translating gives CASSPRGSGRAGVADTQYF.

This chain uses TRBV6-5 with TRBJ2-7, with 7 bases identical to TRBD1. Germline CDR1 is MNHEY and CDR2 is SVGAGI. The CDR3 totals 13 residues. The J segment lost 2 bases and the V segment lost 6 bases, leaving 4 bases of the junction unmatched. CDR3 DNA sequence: TGTGCCAGCAGGCCAGGGGGTACCTACGAGCAGTACTTC. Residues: CASRPGGTYEQYF.